These 10 T cell receptor beta chains share one sample of origin, sequenced in a study of CD8+ T cells in alopecia areata. Sampling of alopecia areata patients yielded lesional scalp punch biopsies as well as peripheral blood. As the sequencing template, cDNA was produced by extracting RNA and reverse transcribing it. The data were produced by immunoSEQ multiplex PCR, yet TCRdb's version contains in-frame clones alone and is incomplete. This table has about 14,000 clones, 45% to 60% appearing once. The sample was skin, taken at week 0. The receptors shown here come from a human donor with alopecia areata.

This chain uses TRBV7-8 with TRBJ1-5; 11 nucleotides match TRBD1. From germline, CDR1 is SGHVS and CDR2 FQNEAQ. The CDR3 extends over 15 amino acids. Trimming cost V 6 bases and J 7 bases; bases outside gene matches: 8. DNA for the CDR3: TGTGCCAGCAGTCCGGACAGGGGGCTCGGGCAGCCCCAGCATTTT. Its translation: CASSPDRGLGQPQHF.

This clone has only a few counts. This rearrangement joins TRBV5-5 to TRBJ2-5; D is ambiguous. The J call may be wrong; the DNA end is better matched by TRBJ2-7. Germline V CDR1 and CDR2: SGHKS, YYEKEE (reference sequence). The CDR3 is 13 residues long. CDR3 residues: CASSLSSSYEQYF. The CDR3 coding sequence is TGTGCCAGCAGCTTGTCCTCCTCCTACGAGCAGTACTTC.

By share, this clone counts as large. The genes are TRBV28 and TRBJ2-5; a possible D gene is TRBD2 (6 bases). Looked up from germline, CDR1 is MDHEN and CDR2 is SYDVKM. V lost 7 bases to trimming and J lost 5 bases, with 11 bases between them. This CDR3 region has 12 residues. The CDR3 sequence: CASNEGRETQYF. CDR3 nucleotide sequence: TGTGCCAGCAACGAGGGGAGGGAGACCCAGTACTTC.

The V call is TRBV19, the J call TRBJ2-7; 8 nucleotides match TRBD1. CDR1 LNHDA and CDR2 SQIVND come from the germline V gene (reference sequence). The CDR3 sequence is 14 residues long. The ends lost 5 bases at V and 7 bases at J; junction bases unmatched: 10. The CDR3 protein is CASSPQGQGGEQYF. DNA of the CDR3: TGTGCCAGTAGTCCACAAGGACAGGGAGGTGAGCAGTACTTC.

V usage is TRBV6-5 and J usage is TRBJ1-2; D not resolved. The germline V and J ends were trimmed by 10 bases and 5 bases, with 14 bases remaining between them. Germline-derived CDR1 and CDR2 are MNHEY and SVGAGI. There are 12 residues in the CDR3. The CDR3 region is CAIRTEPYGYTF. The CDR3 nucleotides are TGTGCCATAAGAACGGAGCCTTATGGCTACACCTTC.

In its sample, this clone ranks as medium-sized. This same CDR3 is encoded by further DNA sequences in the sample. V and J are TRBV29-1 and TRBJ2-2; TRBD1 might be the D (5 bases). The CDR3 runs to 12 residues. Germline lookup yields CDR1 SQVTM and CDR2 ANQGSEA. V lost 7 bases and J 8 bases, leaving 14 bases between the germline ends. The CDR3 DNA sequence: TGCAGCGGCCACTTGGGGCAGGGGGAGCTGTTTTTT. Translating it yields CSGHLGQGELFF.

This clone was seen a few times. The chain couples TRBV28 to TRBJ1-1; 9 nucleotides match TRBD1. V dropped 5 bases and J dropped 11; count of bases not matched to a gene: 9. Germline CDR1 and CDR2: MDHEN and SYDVKM. CDR3 size: 13 residues. For the CDR3, the DNA is TGTGCCAGCAGTAAACGCAACAGGGGGCTGGCTTTCTTT. Protein: CASSKRNRGLAFF.

This clone turned up a few times. CDR3 DNA sequence: TGTGCCAGCACCCGCCCCACAGATACGCAGTATTTT. Protein product: CASTRPTDTQYF. The genes are TRBV7-2 and TRBJ2-3; D is uncertain. The germline CDR1 and CDR2 sequences are SGHTA and FQGNSA. V shed 7 bases and J shed 2 bases, with 7 bases lying between them. CDR3 length: 12 amino acids.

The V gene is TRBV6-1, the J gene TRBJ2-1; a possible D gene is TRBD2 (6 bases). The CDR3 has 13 residues. V was clipped by 2 bases and J by 9 bases, with 11 bases between them. In germline, CDR1 is MNHNS, CDR2 SASEGT. Here the CDR3 reads CASSEPLASEQFF. The CDR3 DNA reads TGTGCCAGCAGTGAACCTCTAGCGAGTGAGCAGTTCTTC.

This chain uses TRBV5-1 with TRBJ2-3, with 11 bases identical to TRBD1. V was pared by 0 bases and J by 4 bases, with 1 base of the junction left unmatched. There are 15 residues in the CDR3. The germline V gene encodes CDR1 SGHRS and CDR2 YFSETQ. The DNA for the CDR3 is TGCGCCAGCAGCTTGGGGACAGGGGGCTCAGATACGCAGTATTTT. Amino acid sequence: CASSLGTGGSDTQYF.